The present TCR beta chain was sequenced within a study of T cell repertoires in cytomegalovirus infection. Broader study findings: Identification of carriers of CMV plus the relevant HLA was performed using cumulative public TCR beta family frequency.

The table lists this clonotype with a few counts. Antigen unknown. MiXCR, run by TCRdb on the reads, gives a single entry per CDR3 protein. The sample has fewer than 700,000 distinct CDR3 sequences; approximately 24% are singletons. The CDR3 is made up of 19 amino acids. V was shortened by 0 bases and J by 1 base, with 22 bases between the two germline ends. Germline V gene sequence: CDR1 SGHVS, CDR2 FQNEAQ. This chain joins TRBV7-8 and TRBJ2-7; tentatively, D is TRBD1 (5 bases). The sequenced sample consisted of CD8+ T cells from PBMCs. The source is a human donor in good health (CMV status not recorded). Some clones in this sample may be carry-over from other donors' samples. CDR3 protein: CASSLALWKETGRSYEQYF. In DNA form, the CDR3 reads TGTGCCAGCAGCTTAGCGCTATGGAAGGAAACAGGAAGATCCTACGAGCAGTACTTC.